The text below deals with one TCR beta chain. Antigen unknown. The source of the sample is a study of T-cell reconstitution after alpha-beta-depleted transplantation in children. Study-wide points: Several hundred graft clones that had expanded were reportedly the source of alpha-beta T cells about two months after transplant. After one year, T-cell counts and TCRbeta diversity mostly came from new T cells.

This CDR3 comprises 18 residues. Germline assignment: CDR1 MNHEY and CDR2 SVGAGI. V lost 2 bases and J lost 1; bases outside the gene matches: 9. Construction of the TCRbeta library involved unique molecular identifiers. TCRdb reanalysed the PCR reads using MiXCR and keeps one entry per CDR3 protein. The sample gives some 600,000 distinct CDR3 sequences, around 13% of which show up once; roughly 2.3% is in the top ten. The TCR originated in a male patient between 10 and 17 years old who had a stem cell transplant for acute myeloid leukemia, so the T cells may come from the graft donor. The V and J genes are TRBV6-5 and TRBJ2-3; 10 bases map to TRBD2. The input for sequencing was PBMCs, mostly from graft donor cells, taken 360 days after TCRalphabeta/CD19-depleted stem cell transplant. The CDR3 sequence: CASSYDGLAGARTDTQYF. The CDR3 coding sequence is TGTGCCAGCAGTTACGATGGGCTAGCGGGAGCTCGCACAGATACGCAGTATTTT.